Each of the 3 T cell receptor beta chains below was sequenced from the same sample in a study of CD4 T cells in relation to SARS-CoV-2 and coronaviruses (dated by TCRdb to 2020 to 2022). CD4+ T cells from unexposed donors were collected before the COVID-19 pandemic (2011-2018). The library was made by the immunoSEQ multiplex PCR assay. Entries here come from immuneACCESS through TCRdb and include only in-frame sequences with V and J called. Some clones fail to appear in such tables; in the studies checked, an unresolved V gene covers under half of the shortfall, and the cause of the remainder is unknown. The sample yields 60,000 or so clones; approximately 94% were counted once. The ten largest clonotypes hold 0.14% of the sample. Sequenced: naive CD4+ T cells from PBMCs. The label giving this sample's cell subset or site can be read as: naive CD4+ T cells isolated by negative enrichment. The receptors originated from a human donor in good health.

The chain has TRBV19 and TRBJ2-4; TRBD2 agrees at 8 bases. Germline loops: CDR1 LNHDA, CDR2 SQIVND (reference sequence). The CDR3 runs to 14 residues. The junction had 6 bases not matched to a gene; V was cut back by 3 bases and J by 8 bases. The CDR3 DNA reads TGTGCCAGTAGTATCCCTGGCGGGAGGTACATTCAGTACTTC. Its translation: CASSIPGGRYIQYF. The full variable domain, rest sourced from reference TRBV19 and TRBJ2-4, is DGGITQSPKYLFRKEGQNVTLSCEQNLNHDAMYWYRQDPGQGLRLIYYSQIVNDFQKGDIAEGYSVSREKKESFPLTVTSAQKNPTAFYLCASSIPGGRYIQYFGAGTRLSVL.

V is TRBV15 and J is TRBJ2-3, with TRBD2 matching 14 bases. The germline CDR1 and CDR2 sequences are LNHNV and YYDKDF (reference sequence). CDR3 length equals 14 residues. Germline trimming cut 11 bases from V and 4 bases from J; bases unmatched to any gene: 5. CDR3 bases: TGTGCCGCTGGGACTAGCGGGAGTTCAGATACGCAGTATTTT. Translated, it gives CAAGTSGSSDTQYF.

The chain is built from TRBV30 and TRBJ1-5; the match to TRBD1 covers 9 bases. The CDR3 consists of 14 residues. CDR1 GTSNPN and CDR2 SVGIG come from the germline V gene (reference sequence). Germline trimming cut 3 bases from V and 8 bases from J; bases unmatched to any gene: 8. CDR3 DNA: TGTGCCTGGAGCCTCGGACAGGGGCCAAAGCCCCAGCATTTT. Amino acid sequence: CAWSLGQGPKPQHF.